These 27 T cell receptor beta chains share one sample of origin, sequenced in a study of T cell responses to AZD1222 COVID-19 vaccine. Assay: immunoSEQ multiplex PCR; the TCRdb copy retains only in-frame clones and omits some. Of some 150,000 clones listed, more than 80% are singletons. Material: peripheral blood, obtained on day 0 of MenACWY control vaccination. All receptors derive from an adult in good health.

The chain couples TRBV5-6 to TRBJ1-4, with 7 bases identical to TRBD1. J lost 6 bases, V lost 1 base, and 9 bases had no gene match. The CDR3 contains 16 residues. CDR1 and CDR2 from the germline V gene are SGHDT and YYEEEE. The CDR3 reads CASSLLSNRGDEKLFF. CDR3 sequence (DNA): TGTGCCAGCAGCTTGTTGTCCAACAGGGGAGATGAAAAACTGTTTTTT.

The chain is built from TRBV7-8 and TRBJ2-7; a possible D gene is TRBD1 (5 bases). The V gene lost 2 bases and the J gene lost 0 bases, with 11 bases spanning the gap. Germline CDR1 reads SGHVS; CDR2 reads FQNEAQ. This CDR3 has 15 amino acids. The CDR3 loop is CASSLILRGSYEQYF. The CDR3 bases are TGTGCCAGCAGCTTAATCTTAAGGGGCTCCTACGAGCAGTACTTC.

This clone was seen a single time. The chain uses TRBV14 and TRBJ2-3, with D maybe TRBD1 (6 bases). The CDR3 consists of 18 residues. CDR1 SGHDN and CDR2 FVKESK come from the germline V gene. V was clipped by 0 bases and J by 0 bases, with 16 bases between them. This chain's CDR3 is CASSQDLSGHGSTDTQYF. As DNA, the CDR3 is TGTGCCAGCAGCCAAGATCTTTCGGGACATGGCAGCACAGATACGCAGTATTTT.

The CDR3 sequence is CSAQRGAEAFF. In DNA, the CDR3 is TGCAGTGCTCAGAGGGGAGCTGAAGCTTTCTTT. This sequence joins TRBV20-1 and TRBJ1-1; maybe TRBD1 (5 bases). The CDR3 loop spans 11 amino acids. Per the germline V gene, CDR1 is DFQATT and CDR2 is SNEGSKA (reference sequence). With 5 bases removed from V and 6 bases from J, the gap between germline ends came to 10 bases.

This chain connects TRBV11-1 to TRBJ1-2; 9 bases map to TRBD1. The CDR3 spans 15 residues. Losses at the gene ends were 5 bases for V and 7 bases for J; bases not matched to a gene: 11. The germline V gene has CDR1 SGHAT and CDR2 FQDESV (reference sequence). CDR3: CASSVLTGGATGYTF. The CDR3 region has the DNA TGTGCCAGCAGCGTATTAACAGGGGGCGCGACTGGCTACACCTTC.

This rearrangement joins TRBV7-2 to TRBJ1-1, with 7 bases matching TRBD1. Germline assignment: CDR1 SGHTA and CDR2 FQGNSA. Trimming cost V 2 bases and J 5 bases; bases outside gene matches: 8. This CDR3 is 15 amino acids long. The CDR3 is CASSLIPTGSTEAFF. The CDR3 DNA follows: TGTGCCAGCAGCTTAATCCCGACAGGGAGTACTGAAGCTTTCTTT.

The chain couples TRBV7-9 to TRBJ1-2, with no clear D. CDR3 length: 14 amino acids. Trimming removed 5 bases at V and 0 bases at J, with 10 bases between. Germline V gene lookup returns CDR1 SEHNR and CDR2 FQNEAQ (reference sequence). The CDR3 spells CASSPLIANYGYTF. CDR3 DNA: TGTGCCAGCAGCCCTCTTATAGCTAACTATGGCTACACCTTC.

The chain has TRBV3-1 (or the pseudogene TRBV3-2) and TRBJ1-1; TRBD1 might be the D (6 bases). With 1 base removed from V and 4 bases from J, the gap between germline ends came to 10 bases. Germline CDR1 and CDR2: LGHDT and YNNKEL (reference sequence). The CDR3 runs to 14 residues. The CDR3 here is CASSQGTGSTEAFF. DNA of the CDR3: TGTGCCAGCAGCCAAGGAACAGGGAGCACTGAAGCTTTCTTT.

The chain couples TRBV18 to TRBJ2-3; D remains unclear. The ends were cut back, 2 bases at V and 6 bases at J, with 15 bases in the middle. CDR1 and CDR2 from the germline V gene are KGHSH and LQKENI. The CDR3 extends over 15 amino acids. CDR3 region: CASSPAARASDTQYF. CDR3 bases: TGTGCCAGCTCACCAGCTGCCCGGGCATCCGATACGCAGTATTTT.

The V and J genes are TRBV6-5 and TRBJ2-7; D gene ambiguous. V dropped 5 bases and J dropped 0 bases, with 11 bases sitting between them. Looked up from germline, CDR1 is MNHEY and CDR2 is SVGAGI. The CDR3 consists of 14 residues. The CDR3 is CASSRGSSSYEQYF. The CDR3 DNA reads as TGTGCCAGCAGTAGAGGAAGTAGCTCCTACGAGCAGTACTTC.

The chain employs TRBV7-9 and TRBJ1-1; 8 nucleotides match TRBD1. Germline loops: CDR1 SEHNR, CDR2 FQNEAQ (reference sequence). Germline trimming cut 6 bases from V and 1 base from J; bases unmatched to any gene: 7. This CDR3 comprises 15 residues. The CDR3 spells CASRYDRGGNTEAFF. The CDR3 DNA reads TGTGCCAGCAGGTACGACAGGGGAGGGAACACTGAAGCTTTCTTT.

The chain couples TRBV27 to TRBJ1-6, with D hard to call. This CDR3 has 13 amino acids. The V end lost 6 bases, the J end lost 5 bases, and 8 bases lay between the germline ends. Per the germline V gene, CDR1 is MNHEY and CDR2 is SMNVEV (reference sequence). CDR3 amino acids: CASSYNDNSPLHF. Here the CDR3 DNA reads TGTGCCAGCAGCTACAACGATAATTCACCCCTCCACTTT.

The chain combines TRBV4-1 with TRBJ2-5; D not resolved. Germline V gives CDR1 MGHRA, CDR2 YSYEKL. The V end lost 4 bases, the J end lost 2 bases, and 8 bases lay between the germline ends. CDR3 size: 13 residues. The CDR3 spells CASSLVRQETQYF. CDR3 nucleotide sequence: TGCGCCAGCAGCCTTGTACGTCAAGAGACCCAGTACTTC.

The chain is built from TRBV2 and TRBJ2-1; D is uncertain. Germline values: CDR1 SNHLY, CDR2 FYNNEI. Trimming stripped 3 bases from V and 3 bases from J, with 9 bases between. CDR3 length equals 14 residues. The chain's CDR3 is CASSEGIRYNEQFF. DNA for the CDR3: TGTGCCAGCAGTGAGGGGATTCGCTACAATGAGCAGTTCTTC.

This clone has a single count. In DNA form, the CDR3 reads TGTGCCAGCAGCGTAGGGACCTCAGTGTTGAATTCACCCCTCCACTTT. Amino acid sequence: CASSVGTSVLNSPLHF. The chain joins TRBV9 to TRBJ1-6; D is ambiguous. CDR3 length equals 16 residues. The V gene lost 0 bases and the J gene lost 7 bases, with 14 bases spanning the gap. Germline V gene lookup returns CDR1 SGDLS and CDR2 YYNGEE. Full variable domain (remainder filled in from reference TRBV9 and TRBJ1-6): DSGVTQTPKHLITATGQRVTLRCSPRSGDLSVYWYQQSLDQGLQFLIQYYNGEERAKGNILERFSAQQFPDLHSELNLSSLELGDSALYFCASSVGTSVLNSPLHFGNGTRLTVT.

V and J are TRBV14 and TRBJ2-5; 11 bases are shared with TRBD2. CDR1 is SGHDN, CDR2 FVKESK, per germline. This CDR3 comprises 18 residues. V lost 1 base, J lost 2 bases, and 9 bases stayed unmatched. The CDR3 spells CASSQGVRLAGGQETQYF. CDR3 DNA sequence: TGTGCCAGCAGCCAAGGCGTCCGCTTAGCGGGGGGGCAAGAGACCCAGTACTTC.

The chain is built from TRBV5-1 and TRBJ2-1; D is unclear. Germline values: CDR1 SGHRS, CDR2 YFSETQ. The CDR3 sequence is 15 residues long. The V end lost 0 bases, the J end lost 4 bases, and 11 bases lay between the germline ends. The CDR3 here is CASSLEDASYNEQFF. CDR3 nucleotide sequence: TGCGCCAGCAGCTTGGAGGACGCTTCTTACAATGAGCAGTTCTTC.

This sequence joins TRBV27 and TRBJ1-2, with a weak D call TRBD1 (5 bases). Per germline, CDR1 MNHEY and CDR2 SMNVEV (reference sequence). V lost 6 bases to trimming and J lost 5 bases, with 19 bases between them. The CDR3 runs to 15 residues. The CDR3 region has the DNA TGTGCCAGCAGACGAGCGCAGGGTCCACTTTATGGCTACACCTTC. Translated, it gives CASRRAQGPLYGYTF.

This chain's CDR3 is CASSPSALGYEQYF. The CDR3 bases are TGTGCCAGCTCACCAAGCGCTCTAGGTTACGAGCAGTACTTC. The chain links TRBV18 to TRBJ2-7; D is ambiguous. The CDR3 has 14 amino acids. CDR1 and CDR2 from the germline V gene are KGHSH and LQKENI. V was trimmed by 2 bases and J by 4 bases, leaving 12 bases between them.

The rearrangement joins TRBV9 to TRBJ2-4, with D hard to call. The CDR3 is made up of 15 amino acids. V was shortened by 1 base and J by 0 bases, with 8 bases between the two germline ends. Looked up from germline, CDR1 is SGDLS and CDR2 is YYNGEE. The CDR3 bases are TGTGCCAGCAGCGTATCAGGCCAAGCCAAAAACATTCAGTACTTC. Its translation is CASSVSGQAKNIQYF. The whole variable domain, remainder taken from reference TRBV9 and TRBJ2-4, is DSGVTQTPKHLITATGQRVTLRCSPRSGDLSVYWYQQSLDQGLQFLIQYYNGEERAKGNILERFSAQQFPDLHSELNLSSLELGDSALYFCASSVSGQAKNIQYFGAGTRLSVL.

V and J are TRBV2 and TRBJ2-2, with 8 bases fitting TRBD1. This CDR3 spans 14 amino acids. V was pared by 6 bases and J by 4 bases, with 4 bases of the junction left unmatched. Germline CDR1 is SNHLY and CDR2 is FYNNEI. The CDR3 DNA follows: TGTGCCAGCAGGATCGACAGGGGCACCGGGGAGCTGTTTTTT. It translates to CASRIDRGTGELFF.

This chain connects TRBV3-1 (or the pseudogene TRBV3-2) to TRBJ2-1, with 14 bases that match TRBD2. In germline, CDR1 is LGHDT, CDR2 YNNKEL (reference sequence). Germline trimming cut 4 bases from V and 6 bases from J; bases unmatched to any gene: 2. The CDR3 is 15 residues long. The CDR3 DNA sequence: TGTGCCAGCAGCCCCGGACTAGCGGGGGGCAATGAGCAGTTCTTC. It translates to CASSPGLAGGNEQFF.

The chain has TRBV19 and TRBJ1-3; no clear D gene. CDR1 LNHDA and CDR2 SQIVND come from the germline V gene (reference sequence). The CDR3 is 14 amino acids. Deletions cut 6 bases from V and 4 bases from J, with 13 bases between. The CDR3 region has the DNA TGTGCCAGTAGAAGAACCGGGTTCGGAAACACCATATATTTT. This sequence encodes CASRRTGFGNTIYF.

In this sample, this clone turned up a few times. The chain combines TRBV5-1 with TRBJ2-7; D remains ambiguous. This CDR3 comprises 15 residues. Between the trimmed V and J ends, which lost 1 base and 1 base, there was a span of 12 bases. In germline, CDR1 is SGHRS, CDR2 YFSETQ. CDR3 DNA sequence: TGCGCCAGCAGCTTGCAATCGGGTTTATCCTACGAGCAGTACTTC. It translates to CASSLQSGLSYEQYF.

The chain joins TRBV5-1 to TRBJ2-7, with no clear D. The length of the CDR3 is 13 residues. Germline CDR1 reads SGHRS; CDR2 reads YFSETQ. Trimming stripped 0 bases from V and 1 base from J, with 5 bases between. The CDR3 region has the DNA TGCGCCAGCAGCTTGGTCCGGTCCTACGAGCAGTACTTC. Translating gives CASSLVRSYEQYF. Based on the CDR3 plus reference TRBV5-1 and TRBJ2-7, the full variable domain is KAGVTQTPRYLIKTRGQQVTLSCSPISGHRSVSWYQQTPGQGLQFLFEYFSETQRNKGNFPGRFSGRQFSNSRSEMNVSTLELGDSALYLCASSLVRSYEQYFGPGTRLTVT.

V usage is TRBV28 and J usage is TRBJ1-5; D remains unclear. The ends were cut back, 3 bases at V and 3 bases at J, with 3 bases in the middle. CDR3 length: 12 amino acids. Germline CDR1 and CDR2: MDHEN and SYDVKM. The CDR3, as DNA: TGTGCCAGCAGTTTGAACAATCAGCCCCAGCATTTT. This codes for CASSLNNQPQHF.

In DNA, the CDR3 is TGCAGCGTTGATGGTGTAGGTACCCAAGAGACCCAGTACTTC. Translating gives CSVDGVGTQETQYF. The chain combines TRBV29-1 with TRBJ2-5; D unclear. This CDR3 is 14 amino acids long. Trimming shortened V by 3 bases and J by 1 base, and 12 bases separated the two germline ends. Germline CDR1 and CDR2: SQVTM and ANQGSEA.